These 13 T cell receptor beta chains were sequenced from one sample in a study of cytomegalovirus exposure and HLA in healthy donors. 60 Vbeta and 13 Jbeta primers were used in PCR. Clones were sequenced by immunoSEQ multiplex PCR, and TCRdb holds only the in-frame ones, with some missing. The table has roughly 130,000 clones, more than 70% seen once; the top ten hold over 1%. Input material: PBMCs. The receptors derive from a human donor in good health.

The rearrangement joins TRBV9 to TRBJ2-1; TRBD2 matches at 9 bases. With 2 bases clipped from V and 5 bases from J, the junction kept 5 bases outside the gene matches. Germline V gene data show CDR1 as SGDLS and CDR2 as YYNGEE. The CDR3 spans 15 residues. The CDR3 sequence: CASSVSGGQNNEQFF. CDR3 DNA sequence: TGTGCCAGCAGCGTTAGCGGGGGACAAAACAATGAGCAGTTCTTC.

The chain uses TRBV6-5 and TRBJ2-5, with a tentative D call TRBD1 (6 bases). The germline V gene encodes CDR1 MNHEY and CDR2 SVGAGI. V was trimmed by 2 bases and J by 4 bases, leaving 11 bases between them. This CDR3 spans 14 amino acids. The CDR3 sequence is CASSYLTRGETQYF. CDR3 sequence (DNA): TGTGCCAGCAGTTACCTTACCAGGGGAGAGACCCAGTACTTC.

The V gene is TRBV2, the J gene TRBJ2-1, with TRBD2 matching 10 bases. The CDR3 extends over 18 amino acids. Germline CDR1 is SNHLY and CDR2 is FYNNEI. The V and J ends lost 8 bases and 1 base, in that order; junction bases with no gene match: 14. DNA for the CDR3: TGTGCCAGCCCGACTAGCGGGCTCGACCAGAGATCCTACAATGAGCAGTTCTTC. Protein sequence: CASPTSGLDQRSYNEQFF. The variable domain in full, completed from reference TRBV2 and TRBJ2-1, reads EPEVTQTPSHQVTQMGQEVILRCVPISNHLYFYWYRQILGQKVEFLVSFYNNEISEKSEIFDDQFSVERPDGSNFTLKIRSTKLEDSAMYFCASPTSGLDQRSYNEQFFGPGTRLTVL.

Only a few counts were recorded for this clone. The V gene is TRBV9, the J gene TRBJ2-7; D is undetermined. With 0 bases removed from V and 3 bases from J, the gap between germline ends came to 13 bases. This CDR3 region has 15 residues. Per germline, CDR1 SGDLS and CDR2 YYNGEE. The CDR3 region is CASSVGPDSNYEQYF. Written as DNA, the CDR3 is TGTGCCAGCAGCGTAGGTCCTGACTCGAACTACGAGCAGTACTTC.

This chain joins TRBV12-5 and TRBJ1-1; D is perhaps TRBD1 (6 bases). Germline V gives CDR1 LGHNT, CDR2 FRNRAP. The V end was cut by 1 base, the J end by 0 bases, with 21 bases between. The CDR3 has 19 residues. CDR3 protein: CASGLGYTGYGNMNTEAFF. CDR3 bases: TGTGCTAGTGGTTTGGGGTATACAGGGTACGGCAACATGAACACTGAAGCTTTCTTT.

This chain connects TRBV6-1 to TRBJ1-2; D perhaps matches TRBD1 (6 bases). This CDR3 region has 17 residues. Germline V gene data show CDR1 as MNHNS and CDR2 as SASEGT. Trimming stripped 4 bases from V and 1 base from J, with 19 bases between. The CDR3 DNA follows: TGTGCCAGCAGTGGGGGGCAGGGGTCATACTTTAACTATGGCTACACCTTC. It translates to CASSGGQGSYFNYGYTF.

This clone has more than one count but fewer than ten. The chain combines TRBV7-3 with TRBJ1-3, with a tentative D call TRBD1 (5 bases). V dropped 1 base and J dropped 3 bases, with 13 bases sitting between them. Germline V CDR1 and CDR2: SGHTA, FQGTGA. The CDR3 sequence is 16 residues long. The CDR3 bases are TGTGCCAGCAGCTTAAGCGGACACCAGAATGGAAACACCATATATTTT. It specifies CASSLSGHQNGNTIYF.

V gene TRBV27 combines with J gene TRBJ2-7; 7 nucleotides agree with TRBD1. The V and J ends lost 6 bases and 2 bases, in that order; junction bases with no gene match: 7. CDR1 and CDR2 from the germline V gene are MNHEY and SMNVEV (reference sequence). The CDR3 extends over 14 amino acids. As DNA, the CDR3 is TGTGCCAGCAGACAGGGGAGCCTTACCTACGAGCAGTACTTC. This encodes CASRQGSLTYEQYF.

This clone is a singleton in its sample. A read error may produce the germline difference seen at one junction end. The chain joins TRBV10-3 to TRBJ2-7; D might be TRBD1 (6 bases). Germline lookup yields CDR1 ENHRY and CDR2 SYGVKD. The CDR3 is 14 residues long. The CDR3 DNA reads TGTGCCACCAGTTGGACAGCACTCACCTACGAGCAGTACTTC. Protein product: CATSWTALTYEQYF.

This clone was seen just once. The chain uses TRBV13 and TRBJ2-5; 7 positions match TRBD2. Near its end, the DNA agrees better with TRBJ2-7, so the J call may be wrong. Germline V CDR1 and CDR2: PRHDT, FYEKMQ (reference sequence). This CDR3 is 15 amino acids long. As DNA, the CDR3 is TGTGCCAGCAGCACACAGCGGGGATCCCCCTACGAGCAGTACTTC. It specifies CASSTQRGSPYEQYF.

In its sample, this clone was seen a few times. The chain employs TRBV6-1 and TRBJ1-5, with a possible D match to TRBD1 (6 bases). This CDR3 is 12 amino acids long. Per germline, CDR1 MNHNS and CDR2 SASEGT. Trimming pared 7 bases from V and 11 bases from J, leaving 15 bases between. This CDR3 reads CASKGQTRAQHF. The CDR3 bases are TGTGCCAGCAAAGGACAGACTCGGGCCCAGCATTTT.

V is TRBV19 and J is TRBJ2-2; D is uncertain. V shed 5 bases and J shed 2 bases, with 6 bases lying between them. Per the germline V gene, CDR1 is LNHDA and CDR2 is SQIVND (reference sequence). CDR3 length: 13 amino acids. Written as DNA, the CDR3 is TGTGCCAGTAGTTCCCGTAACACCGGGGAGCTGTTTTTT. It encodes CASSSRNTGELFF.

Comment on this clone: A junction boundary mismatches the germline segment, possibly from a read error. This chain links TRBV5-4 with TRBJ2-3; 7 nucleotides match TRBD2. The CDR3 sequence is 12 residues long. The germline CDR1 and CDR2 sequences are SGHNT and YYREEE (reference sequence). CDR3 region: CASTYIPQRGNF. The CDR3 nucleotides are TGTGCCAGCACCTACATACCTCAGCGGGGCAATTTT.